The 15 T cell receptor beta chains reported below all come from one sample, sequenced in a study of post-analysis software for immune sequencing data. Sequencing libraries made from TCR beta cDNA carried unique molecular identifiers. Each CDR3 protein gets one entry after TCRdb re-called the PCR reads with MiXCR. The data contain hundreds of thousands of distinct CDR3 sequences, under 55% of them singletons. These TCRs' antigens remain unknown. General study results and limits: Elevated frequency relative to controls characterized four or five TRBV segments in patients, TRBV5-6, TRBV5-1 and TRBV20-1 among them.

Material for sequencing was blood. These receptors all stem from a girl aged 10 to 17 with multiple sclerosis.

The genes are TRBV5-1 and TRBJ2-1, with TRBD2 matching 10 bases. The J segment lost 12 bases and the V segment lost 3 bases, leaving 9 bases of the junction unmatched. CDR1 SGHRS and CDR2 YFSETQ come from the germline V gene. The CDR3 consists of 14 residues. The CDR3 bases are TGCGCCAGCAGCTACGGACTAGCGGAGAACTTGCAGTTCTTC. Translating it yields CASSYGLAENLQFF.

V gene TRBV6-5 combines with J gene TRBJ2-3; D is undetermined. Germline lookup yields CDR1 MNHEY and CDR2 SVGAGI. V lost 7 bases and J lost 2, with 10 bases in between. The CDR3 totals 13 residues. As DNA, the CDR3 is TGTGCCAGCACCCAGAGCCACACAGATACGCAGTATTTT. Its translation is CASTQSHTDTQYF.

This clonotype was counted between two and nine times. The V call is TRBV3-1, the J call TRBJ2-2; 12 bases are shared with TRBD2. V dropped 0 bases and J dropped 4; count of bases not matched to a gene: 6. This CDR3 comprises 18 residues. Germline loops: CDR1 LGHDT, CDR2 YNNKEL (reference sequence). CDR3 in DNA: TGTGCCAGCAGCCAAGAGACTAGCGGGAGTGGAATCACCGGGGAGCTGTTTTTT. The encoded protein is CASSQETSGSGITGELFF.

The sample holds a few counts of this clonotype. This chain uses TRBV5-5 with TRBJ2-3, with 8 nucleotides matching TRBD1. The CDR3 sequence is 12 residues long. Trimming removed 6 bases from V and 9 bases from J; junction bases left unmatched: 6. Germline values: CDR1 SGHKS, CDR2 YYEKEE (reference sequence). CDR3 sequence (DNA): TGTGCCAGCACCCCGGGACAGGAGACGCAGTATTTT. Amino acids: CASTPGQETQYF.

This chain uses TRBV20-1 with TRBJ1-6; D is perhaps TRBD1 (6 bases). The germline gives CDR1 DFQATT, CDR2 SNEGSKA (reference sequence). CDR3 size: 13 residues. V was cut by 6 bases and J by 10 bases, with 16 bases left in between. In nucleotides, the CDR3 is TGCAGTGCCATTGACAGGAATGGGTCACCCCTCCACTTT. Translating gives CSAIDRNGSPLHF.

This clonotype came up a few times. The rearrangement joins TRBV21-1 to TRBJ1-1; the table gives TRBD1 as D, unverified against the DNA. TRBV21-1 is annotated as a pseudogene. The CDR3 is made up of 14 amino acids. CDR3 residues: CASSKVQGMTEAFF. In DNA, the CDR3 is TGTGCCAGCAGCAAAGTGCAGGGGATGACTGAAGCTTTCTTT.

In its sample, this clonotype was seen a few times. An end of the junction does not agree with germline; a read error may underlie this. This chain connects TRBV4-1 to TRBJ1-5; 7 nucleotides match TRBD1. The CDR3 spans 16 residues. In germline, CDR1 is MGHRA, CDR2 YSYEKL. In nucleotides, the CDR3 is TGCGCCAGCAACCAAGTCGGGACAGCGGGAGGGCAGCCCCAGCATTTT. Its translation: CASNQVGTAGGQPQHF.

The chain joins TRBV20-1 to TRBJ2-7; 7 nucleotides align to TRBD2. This CDR3 spans 15 amino acids. Germline V gene sequence: CDR1 DFQATT, CDR2 SNEGSKA (reference sequence). The V and J ends lost 8 bases and 0 bases, in that order; junction bases with no gene match: 13. CDR3 sequence reads: CSSSGPGGFSYEQYF. Here the CDR3 DNA reads TGCAGTAGTAGCGGGCCGGGCGGGTTCTCCTACGAGCAGTACTTC.

In this sample, this clonotype turned up once. V is TRBV6-5 and J is TRBJ2-7; 11 bases fit TRBD1. This CDR3 contains 15 residues. V trimming: 2 bases; J trimming: 5 bases; junction bases outside the gene matches: 5. CDR1 is MNHEY, CDR2 SVGAGI, per germline. CDR3 bases: TGTGCCAGCAGTTACGGGACAGGGGGTGACGACGAGCAGTACTTC. Translated: CASSYGTGGDDEQYF.

The chain carries TRBV20-1 and TRBJ1-5, with a tentative D call TRBD1 (5 bases). The CDR3 spans 15 residues. Deletions cut 3 bases from V and 6 bases from J, with 18 bases between. Germline assignment: CDR1 DFQATT and CDR2 SNEGSKA (reference sequence). CDR3 DNA: TGCAGTGCTAGTAGGGGTCCGGGGGGAGTTCAGCCCCAGCATTTT. Encoded protein: CSASRGPGGVQPQHF.

The chain joins TRBV20-1 to TRBJ1-5; 9 bases match TRBD1. The V gene's germline CDR1 is DFQATT and CDR2 SNEGSKA (reference sequence). The CDR3 runs 14 residues. V lost 5 bases, J lost 5 bases, and 7 bases stayed unmatched. CDR3 sequence (DNA): TGCAGTGCTCCCGGGACAGGGTGGGATCAGCCCCAGCATTTT. Translating gives CSAPGTGWDQPQHF.

The gene calls are TRBV4-1 and TRBJ2-5; D not certain. TRBJ2-7 matches the DNA end more closely, so the J call is doubtful. There are 15 residues in the CDR3. Germline V gene lookup returns CDR1 MGHRA and CDR2 YSYEKL. CDR3 protein: CASSQEGRPGYEQYF. CDR3 sequence (DNA): TGCGCCAGCAGCCAAGAGGGTCGGCCTGGCTACGAGCAGTACTTC.

A few counts support this clonotype. The J gene is TRBJ2-1, the V gene TRBV29-1; D unresolved. Germline V gene sequence: CDR1 SQVTM, CDR2 ANQGSEA. Trimming took off 2 bases at V and 0 bases at J, with 11 bases between the two ends. The length of the CDR3 is 15 residues. The CDR3 DNA follows: TGCAGCGTTGAACTGGCGGAAAGCTCCTACAATGAGCAGTTCTTC. Translating gives CSVELAESSYNEQFF.

The chain links TRBV4-3 to TRBJ1-1, with 8 nucleotides matching TRBD1. Germline V gives CDR1 LGHNA, CDR2 YSLEER. The CDR3 length is 13 residues. Losses at the gene ends were 4 bases for V and 6 bases for J; bases not matched to a gene: 4. The CDR3 loop is CASSRQGAAEAFF. The CDR3 DNA is TGCGCCAGCAGCCGGCAGGGGGCTGCTGAAGCTTTCTTT.

This clonotype turned up a few times. The gene calls are TRBV20-1 and TRBJ2-1, with D perhaps TRBD2 (6 bases). Looked up from germline, CDR1 is DFQATT and CDR2 is SNEGSKA (reference sequence). V lost 0 bases and J lost 6, with 12 bases in between. The CDR3 length is 14 residues. CDR3: CSARDLRRVNEQFF. The CDR3 DNA sequence: TGCAGTGCTAGAGATCTGAGGAGGGTCAATGAGCAGTTCTTC.